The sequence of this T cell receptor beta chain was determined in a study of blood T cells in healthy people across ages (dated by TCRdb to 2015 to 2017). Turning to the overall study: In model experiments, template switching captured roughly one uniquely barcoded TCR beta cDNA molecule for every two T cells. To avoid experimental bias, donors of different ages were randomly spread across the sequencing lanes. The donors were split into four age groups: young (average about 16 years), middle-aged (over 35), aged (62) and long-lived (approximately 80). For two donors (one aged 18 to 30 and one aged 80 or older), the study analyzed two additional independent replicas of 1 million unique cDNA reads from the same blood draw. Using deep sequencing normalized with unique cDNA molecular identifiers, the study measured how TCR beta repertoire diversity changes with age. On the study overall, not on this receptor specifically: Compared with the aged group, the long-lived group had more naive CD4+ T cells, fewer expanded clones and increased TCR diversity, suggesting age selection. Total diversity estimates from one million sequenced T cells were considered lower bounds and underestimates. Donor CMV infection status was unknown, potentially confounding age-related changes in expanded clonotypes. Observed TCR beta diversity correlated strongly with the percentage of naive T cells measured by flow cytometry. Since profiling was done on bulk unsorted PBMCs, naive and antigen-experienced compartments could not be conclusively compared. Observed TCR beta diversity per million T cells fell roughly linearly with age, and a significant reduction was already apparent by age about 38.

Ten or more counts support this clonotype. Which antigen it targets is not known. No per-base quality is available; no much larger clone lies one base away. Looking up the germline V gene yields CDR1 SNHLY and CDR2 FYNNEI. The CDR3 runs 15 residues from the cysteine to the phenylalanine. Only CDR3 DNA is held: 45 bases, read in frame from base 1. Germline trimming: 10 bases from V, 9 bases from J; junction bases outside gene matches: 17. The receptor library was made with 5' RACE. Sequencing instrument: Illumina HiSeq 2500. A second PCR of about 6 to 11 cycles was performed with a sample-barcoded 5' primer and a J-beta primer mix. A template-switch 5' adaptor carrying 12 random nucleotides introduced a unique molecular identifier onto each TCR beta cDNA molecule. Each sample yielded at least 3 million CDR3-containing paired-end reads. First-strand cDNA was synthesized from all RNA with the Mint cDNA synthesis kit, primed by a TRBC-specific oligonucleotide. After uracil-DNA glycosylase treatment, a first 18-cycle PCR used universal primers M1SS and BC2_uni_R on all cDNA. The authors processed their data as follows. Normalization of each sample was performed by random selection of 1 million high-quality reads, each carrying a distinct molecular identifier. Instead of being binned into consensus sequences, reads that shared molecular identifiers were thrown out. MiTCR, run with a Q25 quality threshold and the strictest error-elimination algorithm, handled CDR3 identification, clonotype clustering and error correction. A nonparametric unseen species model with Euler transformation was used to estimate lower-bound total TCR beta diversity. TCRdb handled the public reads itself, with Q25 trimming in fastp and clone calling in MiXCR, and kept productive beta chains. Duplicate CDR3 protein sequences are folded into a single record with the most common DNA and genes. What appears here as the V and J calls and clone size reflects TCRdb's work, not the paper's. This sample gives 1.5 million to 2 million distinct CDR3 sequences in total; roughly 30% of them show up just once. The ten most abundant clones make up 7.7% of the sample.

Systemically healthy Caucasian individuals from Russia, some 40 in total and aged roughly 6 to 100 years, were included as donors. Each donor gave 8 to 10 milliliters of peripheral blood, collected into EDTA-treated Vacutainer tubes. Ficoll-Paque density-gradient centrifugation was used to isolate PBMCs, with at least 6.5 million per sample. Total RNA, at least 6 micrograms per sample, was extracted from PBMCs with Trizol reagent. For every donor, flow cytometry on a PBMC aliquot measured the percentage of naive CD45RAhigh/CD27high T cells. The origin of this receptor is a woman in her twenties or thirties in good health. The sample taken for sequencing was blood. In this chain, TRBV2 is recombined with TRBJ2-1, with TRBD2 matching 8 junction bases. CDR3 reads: CATHLTGTRGSEQFF. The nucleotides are TGTGCCACACATTTAACCGGGACTAGGGGAAGTGAGCAGTTCTTC.